A single sample gave rise to the 7 T cell receptor beta chains below, sequenced in a study of cytomegalovirus exposure and HLA in healthy donors. PCR employed 60 Vbeta and 13 Jbeta primers. Data came from immunoSEQ multiplex PCR; TCRdb stores just in-frame clones and leaves some out. This table has about 120,000 clones, around three quarters appearing once. The specimen was PBMCs. These receptors came from a female donor in good health and CMV-seronegative.

This chain uses TRBV15 with TRBJ2-1, with 11 bases aligning to TRBD2. This CDR3 contains 13 residues. Germline V gene lookup returns CDR1 LNHNV and CDR2 YYDKDF (reference sequence). V was pared by 9 bases and J by 4 bases, with 2 bases of the junction left unmatched. The DNA of the CDR3 is TGTGCCACTAGCGGGGGGGGGTACAATGAGCAGTTCTTC. It is translated as CATSGGGYNEQFF.

The chain recombines TRBV4-1 with TRBJ1-1, with 9 bases lining up with TRBD1. The CDR3 sequence is 17 residues long. With V trimmed by 2 bases and J by 0 bases, 7 bases remained unmatched. Looked up from germline, CDR1 is MGHRA and CDR2 is YSYEKL. The CDR3 loop is CASSQTGTGTVNTEAFF. The CDR3 coding sequence is TGCGCCAGCAGCCAAACCGGGACAGGGACCGTGAACACTGAAGCTTTCTTT.

This chain links TRBV19 with TRBJ2-3, with 11 bases fitting TRBD2. Germline trimming cut 10 bases from V and 0 bases from J; bases unmatched to any gene: 3. The CDR3 spans 14 residues. Germline V gives CDR1 LNHDA, CDR2 SQIVND (reference sequence). The CDR3 is CATRLAGSTDTQYF. As DNA, the CDR3 is TGTGCCACGAGACTAGCGGGAAGCACAGATACGCAGTATTTT.

In this sample, this clone turned up once. The rearrangement links TRBV19 to TRBJ1-1; D might be TRBD1 (5 bases). The V end lost 6 bases, the J end lost 6 bases, and 14 bases lay between the germline ends. The CDR3 runs 13 residues. Germline V gene lookup returns CDR1 LNHDA and CDR2 SQIVND (reference sequence). CDR3 in amino acids: CASSWGGAPEAFF. Written as DNA, the CDR3 is TGTGCCAGTAGCTGGGGCGGAGCACCTGAAGCTTTCTTT. Drawing the rest from reference TRBV19 and TRBJ1-1, the complete variable domain is DGGITQSPKYLFRKEGQNVTLSCEQNLNHDAMYWYRQDPGQGLRLIYYSQIVNDFQKGDIAEGYSVSREKKESFPLTVTSAQKNPTAFYLCASSWGGAPEAFFGQGTRLTVV.

A few counts support this clone. J is TRBJ1-1 and V is TRBV20-1; D gene unclear. The CDR3 contains 11 residues. Germline values: CDR1 DFQATT, CDR2 SNEGSKA (reference sequence). Between the trimmed V and J ends, which lost 7 bases and 4 bases, there was a span of 10 bases. CDR3 in amino acids: CSVEETTEAFF. The CDR3 bases are TGCAGTGTCGAGGAGACCACTGAAGCTTTCTTT.

The chain couples TRBV7-3 to TRBJ2-1; the match to TRBD2 covers 10 bases. With V trimmed by 6 bases and J by 4 bases, 3 bases remained unmatched. CDR3 length: 14 amino acids. CDR1 SGHTA and CDR2 FQGTGA come from the germline V gene. CDR3 loop: CASSTSGAYNEQFF. Here the CDR3 DNA reads TGTGCCAGCAGTACTAGCGGGGCGTACAATGAGCAGTTCTTC.

The gene calls are TRBV10-3 and TRBJ2-7; TRBD2 aligns across 11 bases. Germline V gives CDR1 ENHRY, CDR2 SYGVKD. V gave up 6 bases and J gave up 0 bases; unmatched junction bases: 7. The CDR3 runs 16 residues. The CDR3 coding sequence is TGTGCCATCAGAGGGACTAGCGGACCCAGCTCCTACGAGCAGTACTTC. Translating it yields CAIRGTSGPSSYEQYF.